The 30 T cell receptor beta chains below were found in one sample sequenced in a study of cytomegalovirus exposure and HLA in healthy donors. PCR primers comprised 60 Vbeta and 13 Jbeta primers. Data came from immunoSEQ multiplex PCR; TCRdb stores just in-frame clones and leaves some out. Of 80,000 to 90,000 clones listed, roughly 84% were seen once; the top ten hold 2.5% to 3%. Sample: PBMCs. Receptor source: a man aged 25 to 40 in good health and CMV-seronegative.

The V gene is TRBV5-1, the J gene TRBJ2-1, with D maybe TRBD1 (6 bases). The CDR3 sequence is 14 residues long. Looked up from germline, CDR1 is SGHRS and CDR2 is YFSETQ. Trimming took off 1 base at V and 5 bases at J, with 10 bases between the two ends. CDR3 sequence: CASSLWGPNNEQFF. In DNA form, the CDR3 reads TGCGCCAGCAGCTTGTGGGGGCCCAACAATGAGCAGTTCTTC. Complete variable domain (other parts from reference TRBV5-1 and TRBJ2-1): KAGVTQTPRYLIKTRGQQVTLSCSPISGHRSVSWYQQTPGQGLQFLFEYFSETQRNKGNFPGRFSGRQFSNSRSEMNVSTLELGDSALYLCASSLWGPNNEQFFGPGTRLTVL.

With respect to this clone: Germline and junction disagree at one end, which may indicate a read error. V and J are TRBV5-1 and TRBJ2-5, with 11 bases aligning to TRBD2. The germline V gene encodes CDR1 SGHRS and CDR2 YFSETQ. This CDR3 is built from 16 residues. CDR3 DNA sequence: TGCGCCAGCCGCTTCAGGACTAGCGGGTTCCAAGAGACCCAGTACTTC. This translates into CASRFRTSGFQETQYF.

The chain recombines TRBV5-1 with TRBJ2-5; D might be TRBD1 (6 bases). There are 13 residues in the CDR3. Germline V gives CDR1 SGHRS, CDR2 YFSETQ. V was pared by 4 bases and J by 2 bases, with 9 bases between. The CDR3 bases are TGCGCCAGCAGCAACCAGGGGCAAGAGACCCAGTACTTC. It is translated as CASSNQGQETQYF.

The chain employs TRBV6-1 and TRBJ1-1, with a tentative D call TRBD1 (5 bases). The V and J ends lost 3 bases and 5 bases respectively, with 10 bases between them. The germline CDR1 and CDR2 sequences are MNHNS and SASEGT. The CDR3 loop spans 13 amino acids. This chain's CDR3 is CASSEGGVTEAFF. CDR3 coding DNA: TGTGCCAGCAGTGAGGGAGGGGTTACTGAAGCTTTCTTT.

This chain links TRBV2 with TRBJ1-2, with D perhaps TRBD1 (6 bases). Germline V gene data show CDR1 as SNHLY and CDR2 as FYNNEI. V lost 6 bases to trimming and J lost 8 bases, with 16 bases between them. The length of the CDR3 is 13 residues. CDR3 residues: CASSAGVGSGYTF. The CDR3 DNA reads TGTGCCAGCAGCGCAGGGGTCGGCTCAGGCTACACCTTC.

This sequence joins TRBV4-2 and TRBJ2-1, with TRBD1 identical over 10 bases. The length of the CDR3 is 15 residues. With 2 bases clipped from V and 6 bases from J, the junction kept 4 bases outside the gene matches. CDR1 and CDR2 (germline): LGHNA, YNFKEQ. CDR3 bases: TGTGCCAGCAGCCAACAGACAGGGGGCATCAATGAGCAGTTCTTC. This encodes CASSQQTGGINEQFF.

J is TRBJ1-5 and V is TRBV29-1, with D possibly TRBD1 on 5 matching bases. This CDR3 has 13 amino acids. V gave up 4 bases and J gave up 1 base, with 8 bases separating them. CDR1 is SQVTM, CDR2 ANQGSEA, per germline. The CDR3 bases are TGCAGCGTTGTCCAGGGAAGCAATCAGCCCCAGCATTTT. Residues: CSVVQGSNQPQHF.

In its sample, this clone was seen a few times. The chain couples TRBV5-4 to TRBJ1-1; 7 nucleotides match TRBD1. V shed 1 base, J shed 4 bases, and the junction held 4 bases outside the gene matches. Germline loops: CDR1 SGHNT, CDR2 YYREEE (reference sequence). CDR3 length: 14 residues. This chain's CDR3 is CASSLSRGPTEAFF. As DNA, the CDR3 is TGTGCCAGCAGCTTGAGTAGGGGGCCCACTGAAGCTTTCTTT.

The CDR3: CASSPIDRAYEQYF. The CDR3 DNA sequence: TGTGCCAGCTCACCTATCGACAGAGCCTACGAGCAGTACTTC. The chain employs TRBV18 and TRBJ2-7, with TRBD1 as a possible D gene (5 bases). The germline V and J ends were trimmed by 3 bases and 2 bases, with 11 bases remaining between them. CDR1 and CDR2 from the germline V gene are KGHSH and LQKENI. There are 14 residues in the CDR3.

J is TRBJ2-3 and V is TRBV10-3; D might be TRBD1 (8 bases). Germline CDR1 reads ENHRY; CDR2 reads SYGVKD. The V gene lost 9 bases and the J gene lost 1 base, with 14 bases spanning the gap. The length of the CDR3 is 14 residues. The CDR3 nucleotides read TGTGCCATTACACAGGGGGGGGGCACAGATACGCAGTATTTT. Its translation is CAITQGGGTDTQYF.

This sequence joins TRBV6-1 and TRBJ2-7, with a possible D match to TRBD2 (6 bases). CDR1 and CDR2 (germline): MNHNS, SASEGT. Between the trimmed V and J ends, which lost 6 bases and 7 bases, there was a span of 16 bases. CDR3 size: 13 residues. Here the CDR3 DNA reads TGTGCCAGCAGCGCGGGACTCCTGCCGGAGCAGTACTTC. Translating gives CASSAGLLPEQYF.

The CDR3 DNA sequence: TGTGCCAGCCGGGGGACAGTAGCTTTCTTT. The encoded protein is CASRGTVAFF. V and J are TRBV25-1 and TRBJ1-1; 7 positions agree with TRBD1. Trimming at V came to 8 bases and at J to 10 bases, leaving 4 bases not matched to a gene. CDR1 MGHDK and CDR2 SYGVNS come from the germline V gene. CDR3 length: 10 residues.

For this clone: Other DNA sequences in the same sample also yield this CDR3. This rearrangement joins TRBV5-6 to TRBJ1-5; D is uncertain. Trimming took off 4 bases at V and 8 bases at J, with 16 bases between the two ends. The CDR3 extends over 14 amino acids. Germline V gene sequence: CDR1 SGHDT, CDR2 YYEEEE. In DNA form, the CDR3 reads TGTGCCAGCAGCCTGACGGCGGCGCGGGAGCCCCAGCATTTT. Protein product: CASSLTAAREPQHF.

The gene calls are TRBV5-1 and TRBJ2-5; 7 bases fit TRBD2. The J call is doubtful: the DNA matches TRBJ2-7 better. The CDR3 totals 15 residues. Germline V lookup: CDR1 SGHRS, CDR2 YFSETQ. The CDR3 is CASSLDPSGAYEQYF. The CDR3 DNA follows: TGCGCCAGCAGCTTGGACCCTAGCGGCGCCTACGAGCAGTACTTC.

This chain joins TRBV27 and TRBJ1-2; unclear D gene. Germline CDR1 MNHEY, CDR2 SMNVEV (reference sequence). V lost 6 bases to trimming and J lost 3 bases, with 14 bases between them. This CDR3 has 14 residues. The CDR3 is CASRNDNRYYGYTF. As DNA, the CDR3 is TGTGCCAGCAGAAACGACAATCGATACTATGGCTACACCTTC.

The J gene is TRBJ2-1, the V gene TRBV6-5, with 7 nucleotides matching TRBD2. The germline CDR1 and CDR2 sequences are MNHEY and SVGAGI. The CDR3 runs 14 residues. The ends lost 11 bases at V and 3 bases at J; junction bases unmatched: 10. The CDR3 nucleotides are TGTGCCGCATGGGGCGGGGGAGACTACAATGAGCAGTTCTTC. It is translated as CAAWGGGDYNEQFF.

This chain links TRBV7-8 with TRBJ2-1; perhaps TRBD1 as D (5 bases). This CDR3 contains 16 residues. Germline V gene sequence: CDR1 SGHVS, CDR2 FQNEAQ. V lost 2 bases to trimming and J lost 5 bases, with 16 bases between them. The CDR3 bases are TGTGCCAGCAGCTTACGGTTCACAGGAACCCACAATGAGCAGTTCTTC. This translates into CASSLRFTGTHNEQFF.

The gene calls are TRBV19 and TRBJ1-1, with D perhaps TRBD1 (5 bases). The CDR3 is 12 residues long. V was pared by 8 bases and J by 1 base, with 8 bases between. Germline V gene lookup returns CDR1 LNHDA and CDR2 SQIVND (reference sequence). Here the CDR3 reads CASGARNTEAFF. The DNA of the CDR3 is TGTGCCAGTGGGGCCCGGAACACTGAAGCTTTCTTT.

This clone showed up just a few times. The sample contains more than one DNA sequence encoding this CDR3. The chain recombines TRBV21-1 with TRBJ1-1; the table's D call, TRBD1, has no DNA check behind it. TRBV21-1 is annotated as a pseudogene. This CDR3 contains 13 residues. DNA of the CDR3: TGTGCCAGCAGCGCCGGTCAGGGCACTGAAGCTTTCTTT. Translating gives CASSAGQGTEAFF.

The chain employs TRBV28 and TRBJ1-2; D is ambiguous. Germline V gene sequence: CDR1 MDHEN, CDR2 SYDVKM. The CDR3 has 14 residues. V was cut by 5 bases and J by 7 bases, with 17 bases left in between. CDR3 residues: CASSALDNSFGYTF. The DNA of the CDR3 is TGTGCCAGCAGTGCCTTAGACAACAGTTTTGGCTACACCTTC.

The V and J genes are TRBV6-5 and TRBJ1-1; the D gene is possibly TRBD1 (5 bases). Looked up from germline, CDR1 is MNHEY and CDR2 is SVGAGI. Trimming left V 2 bases short and J 0 bases short, with 7 bases between. The CDR3 runs to 14 residues. CDR3 amino acids: CASSYRGVNTEAFF. The CDR3, as DNA: TGTGCCAGCAGTTACCGGGGGGTGAACACTGAAGCTTTCTTT.

The chain recombines TRBV11-2 with TRBJ1-1; 7 positions match TRBD1. The CDR3 runs to 14 residues. CDR1 is SGHAT, CDR2 FQNNGV, per germline. With V trimmed by 5 bases and J by 6 bases, 9 bases remained unmatched. The CDR3 region is CASSPLQGFAEAFF. CDR3 DNA: TGTGCCAGCAGCCCGCTACAGGGGTTCGCTGAAGCTTTCTTT.

The J gene is TRBJ2-7, the V gene TRBV29-1, with 9 bases that match TRBD1. Per germline, CDR1 SQVTM and CDR2 ANQGSEA. This CDR3 is built from 12 residues. With V trimmed by 6 bases and J by 7 bases, 7 bases remained unmatched. CDR3 sequence reads: CSVGQGTREQYF. The CDR3 DNA reads TGCAGCGTGGGACAGGGTACGAGGGAGCAGTACTTC.

This clone came up a few times. This rearrangement joins TRBV9 to TRBJ1-6; tentative D call: TRBD1 (6 bases). This CDR3 comprises 15 residues. Germline-derived CDR1 and CDR2 are SGDLS and YYNGEE. Deletions cut 0 bases from V and 8 bases from J, with 12 bases between. CDR3 bases: TGTGCCAGCAGCGTAGCTGTGGGGGCGGATTCACCCCTCCACTTT. Amino acid sequence: CASSVAVGADSPLHF.

This clone was seen a single time. The chain recombines TRBV28 with TRBJ1-1; 7 bases match TRBD1. The V gene end was trimmed by 2 bases and the J gene end by 0 bases; junction bases not matched to a gene: 3. The CDR3 has 15 amino acids. CDR1 is MDHEN and CDR2 is SYDVKM in the germline V gene. CDR3 sequence (DNA): TGTGCCAGCAGTTTAACAGGGGTGGTGAACACTGAAGCTTTCTTT. Its translation is CASSLTGVVNTEAFF. Full variable domain (outside the CDR3, taken from reference TRBV28 and TRBJ1-1): DVKVTQSSRYLVKRTGEKVFLECVQDMDHENMFWYRQDPGLGLRLIYFSYDVKMKEKGDIPEGYSVSREKKERFSLILESASTNQTSMYLCASSLTGVVNTEAFFGQGTRLTVV.

This clone was found a few times. The chain links TRBV29-1 to TRBJ1-1, with 9 bases identical to TRBD1. The CDR3 runs to 14 residues. The germline gives CDR1 SQVTM, CDR2 ANQGSEA. Losses at the gene ends were 0 bases for V and 4 bases for J; bases not matched to a gene: 3. CDR3 nucleotide sequence: TGCAGCGTTGAAGATGGGACAGGGAGCACTGAAGCTTTCTTT. This sequence encodes CSVEDGTGSTEAFF.

This clone has a single count. The V gene is TRBV12-5, the J gene TRBJ2-1, with TRBD1 as a possible D gene (5 bases). The CDR3 sequence is 14 residues long. The germline V and J ends were trimmed by 0 bases and 12 bases, with 15 bases remaining between them. Germline CDR1 is LGHNT and CDR2 is FRNRAP. CDR3 sequence reads: CASGLVPGFKGQFF. The DNA for the CDR3 is TGTGCTAGTGGTTTGGTACCAGGGTTCAAAGGGCAGTTCTTC.

V and J are TRBV7-9 and TRBJ2-1; D possibly corresponds to TRBD1 (6 bases). The germline gives CDR1 SEHNR, CDR2 FQNEAQ (reference sequence). V lost 2 bases and J 7 bases, leaving 15 bases between the germline ends. This CDR3 region has 15 residues. CDR3 protein: CASSLIQGLTNEQFF. In nucleotides, the CDR3 is TGTGCCAGCAGCTTAATTCAGGGGCTAACGAATGAGCAGTTCTTC. The whole variable domain, filled in from reference TRBV7-9 and TRBJ2-1, reads DTGVSQNPRHKITKRGQNVTFRCDPISEHNRLYWYRQTLGQGPEFLTYFQNEAQLEKSRLLSDRFSAERPKGSFSTLEIQRTEQGDSAMYLCASSLIQGLTNEQFFGPGTRLTVL.

The rearrangement joins TRBV6-1 to TRBJ1-2, with D possibly TRBD1 on 6 matching bases. Germline-derived CDR1 and CDR2 are MNHNS and SASEGT. This CDR3 is built from 16 residues. The V end was cut by 0 bases, the J end by 4 bases, with 15 bases between. The CDR3 DNA sequence: TGTGCCAGCAGTGAAGCCCCAAGGACAGTCAGCTATGGCTACACCTTC. This translates into CASSEAPRTVSYGYTF.

This chain uses TRBV4-3 with TRBJ2-1; the match to TRBD2 covers 11 bases. V gave up 5 bases and J gave up 2 bases; unmatched junction bases: 5. Germline CDR1 LGHNA, CDR2 YSLEER. The CDR3 runs to 16 residues. In DNA form, the CDR3 reads TGCGCCAGCAGCAGGACTAGCGGGCCAACCTACAATGAGCAGTTCTTC. Protein: CASSRTSGPTYNEQFF.